This T cell receptor beta chain was recorded in a study of identical twins. A note on this clonotype: Antigen: not known.

Germline loops: CDR1 MNHEY, CDR2 SVGAGI. V lost 6 bases, J lost 3 bases, and 8 bases lay in between. CDR3 size: 13 residues. Via MiXCR, TCRdb re-called the 5' RACE reads, giving one row per CDR3 protein. The sample yields about 570,000 distinct CDR3 sequences, roughly 9.5% seen once. General study points: Carriage of fewer insertions was seen in abundant cord blood beta clonotypes, whereas memory repertoires showed none.

These records were also assigned to another study, of yellow fever vaccine responses in identical twins.

The material sequenced was PBMCs. This TCR derives from a woman in her late teens or twenties in good health. The gene calls are TRBV6-5 and TRBJ2-2; D is unclear. The CDR3 sequence is CASSRKDTGELFF. The DNA of the CDR3 is TGTGCCAGCAGCCGAAAAGACACCGGGGAGCTGTTTTTT.